A selection of T cell receptor beta chains follows, all from one sample in a study of tumor-infiltrating lymphocytes in localized non-small cell lung cancer. The method was immunoSEQ multiplex PCR; TCRdb's version includes in-frame clones alone and lacks a portion of them. The sample has roughly 15,000 clones, 69% seen once; the top ten hold roughly 6%. The sequenced material came from lung tumor tissue. The receptor set was obtained from a human donor with non-small cell lung cancer. Each CDR3 is given with its conserved first and last residue. Fields, in order: clone size, J gene, D gene, V gene, CDR3 DNA, CDR3 protein. D genes are given only for firm matches. The size of a clone is reported for some rows only, either as once, few or many, or as a class for expanded clones.

>-|TRBJ1-2|-|TRBV9
TGTGCCAGCAGCCCCGCACGGGAGAACTATGGCTACACCTTC
CASSPARENYGYTF
>few|TRBJ2-1|-|TRBV6-5
TGTGCCAGCAGTTACTCAAGGGGTGGTGAGCAGTTCTTC
CASSYSRGGEQFF
>-|TRBJ2-3|TRBD2|TRBV27
TGTGCCAGCAGAGGACTAGCGGGAGGGCCGAGGGATACGCAGTATTTT
CASRGLAGGPRDTQYF
>-|TRBJ2-7|TRBD2|TRBV4-1
TGCGCCAGCAGCCAAGATTTTACTAGCGGCTACGAGCAGTACTTC
CASSQDFTSGYEQYF
>once|TRBJ2-2|TRBD1|TRBV5-5
TGTGCCAGCAGCTTAGGACAGGGCACCGGGGAGCTGTTTTTT
CASSLGQGTGELFF
>few|TRBJ2-2|-|TRBV7-8
TGTGCCAGCAGCTCCACAGGGTATCCGAACACCGGGGAGCTGTTTTTT
CASSSTGYPNTGELFF
>-|TRBJ2-1|-|TRBV7-8
TGTGCCAGCAGCTTAGACCCGGGGGTCGGCGAGCAGTTCTTC
CASSLDPGVGEQFF
>-|TRBJ2-3|TRBD2|TRBV7-8
TGTGCCAGCAGCGTAGACAATGCGGGAGGCACAGATACGCAGTATTTT
CASSVDNAGGTDTQYF
>-|TRBJ2-7|TRBD1|TRBV5-1
TGCGCCAGCAGCCTCCGGACAGGGGCCCTTACCTACGAGCAGTACTTC
CASSLRTGALTYEQYF
>-|TRBJ2-5|-|TRBV30
TGTGCCTGGCAGGCTAGCTCAGAGACCCAGTACTTC
CAWQASSETQYF
>-|TRBJ1-5|-|TRBV28
TGTGCCACCCACCAGGTCAGGAACGGTCAGCCCCAGCATTTT
CATHQVRNGQPQHF
>-|TRBJ2-3|TRBD1|TRBV11-2
TGTGCCAGCAGCGGCAGGGACAGCGCAGATACGCAGTATTTT
CASSGRDSADTQYF
>-|TRBJ2-3|TRBD1|TRBV29-1
TGCAGCGTCGAGGGACAGGGGACAGATACGCAGTATTTT
CSVEGQGTDTQYF
>-|TRBJ2-3|-|TRBV11-2
TGTGCCAGCAGCTTTCTGGGAACTCGCATGGGAGATACGCAGTATTTT
CASSFLGTRMGDTQYF
>medium-sized|TRBJ2-1|TRBD2|TRBV11-3
TGTGCCAGCAGCTCTAGACTAGCGGGATCCTACAATGAGCAGTTCTTC
CASSSRLAGSYNEQFF
>-|TRBJ2-3|-|TRBV19
TGTGCCAGTAGAGCGACAGGTCCGTTCACAGATACGCAGTATTTT
CASRATGPFTDTQYF
>-|TRBJ2-3|-|TRBV7-2
TGTGCCAGCAGCCCCCAAACGGTTGGGTCAGATACGCAGTATTTT
CASSPQTVGSDTQYF
>medium-sized|TRBJ2-5|-|TRBV28
TGTGCCAGCAGGGACAGCGCCCTAAAAGAGACCCAGTACTTC
CASRDSALKETQYF
>-|TRBJ2-5|TRBD1|TRBV18
TGTGCCAGCTCACCGGGACAGGGGATCGAGACCCAGTACTTC
CASSPGQGIETQYF
>-|TRBJ2-3|TRBD2|TRBV4-1
TGCGCCAGCAGCCAGGGACTAGCGGGGGGAATGGGGAGGACAGATACGCAGTATTTT
CASSQGLAGGMGRTDTQYF
>-|TRBJ2-1|-|TRBV6-5
TGTGCCAGCAGTTACCTTAACGGACAGTTGTTCTTC
CASSYLNGQLFF
>few|TRBJ1-4|-|TRBV6-5
TGTGCCAGCAGTTTCACAGGGTTTACTAATGAAAAACTGTTTTTT
CASSFTGFTNEKLFF
>-|TRBJ1-3|TRBD1|TRBV19
TGTGCCAGTAGTATCGAAGACAGGGGCTTGTACGGAAACACCATATATTTT
CASSIEDRGLYGNTIYF
>few|TRBJ1-2|-|TRBV10-3
TGTGCCATCAGTCGCGGGGAGGCCTATGGAAGCTATGGCTACACCTTC
CAISRGEAYGSYGYTF
>few|TRBJ2-3|TRBD2|TRBV30
TGTGCCTGGAGACTAGCGGGAGGTAGGAATACGCAGTATTTT
CAWRLAGGRNTQYF
>few|TRBJ2-3|TRBD2|TRBV6-5
TGTGCCAGCTGCCCACTAGCGGGTTGCACAGATACGCAGTATTTT
CASCPLAGCTDTQYF
>-|TRBJ1-3|TRBD1|TRBV6-5
TGTGCCAGCAGTTACGGTCGGCAGGGGGGAGGAAACACCATATATTTT
CASSYGRQGGGNTIYF
>-|TRBJ1-1|-|TRBV20-1
TGCAGTGCTAGTCCAAACACTGAAGCTTTCTTT
CSASPNTEAFF
>-|TRBJ2-5|-|TRBV2
TGTGCCAGCAGTGGACTAAGGGGGGAAGAGACCCAGTACTTC
CASSGLRGEETQYF